One and the same sample provided the 22 T cell receptor beta chains below, sequenced in a study of blood T cell repertoires in COVID-19. Here immunoSEQ multiplex PCR was the method, and the copy in TCRdb shows in-frame clones only, minus some. The sample consists of fewer than 250,000 clones, 80% to 90% of them appearing once. Specimen: peripheral blood. These receptors were obtained from a woman aged 45 to 65 with active or convalescent COVID-19.

This sequence joins TRBV11-3 and TRBJ2-1, with TRBD1 identical over 11 bases. The CDR3 loop spans 15 amino acids. Germline values: CDR1 SGHNT, CDR2 YENEEA. V was clipped by 4 bases and J by 2 bases; unmatched bases: 1. The DNA of the CDR3 is TGTGCCAGCAGCTCGGGACAGGGGGCCTACAATGAGCAGTTCTTC. Its translation: CASSSGQGAYNEQFF.

The chain has TRBV5-4 and TRBJ2-1; a possible D gene is TRBD1 (5 bases). Germline CDR1 SGHNT, CDR2 YYREEE (reference sequence). The V and J ends lost 1 base and 4 bases respectively, with 9 bases between them. The CDR3 consists of 14 residues. As DNA, the CDR3 is TGTGCCAGCAGCTTGCGGACAAGATACAATGAGCAGTTCTTC. This encodes CASSLRTRYNEQFF.

This clone has ten or more counts. V is TRBV19 and J is TRBJ1-2, with 10 bases matching TRBD1. Germline V gene sequence: CDR1 LNHDA, CDR2 SQIVND (reference sequence). This CDR3 spans 12 amino acids. Trimming at V came to 4 bases and at J to 10 bases, leaving 3 bases not matched to a gene. CDR3 residues: CASSTGQGTYTF. CDR3 nucleotides: TGTGCCAGTAGTACGGGACAGGGGACCTACACCTTC.

The V and J genes are TRBV28 and TRBJ1-2; weak D call: TRBD1 (6 bases). Deletions cut 1 base from V and 4 bases from J, with 10 bases between. CDR1 and CDR2 from the germline V gene are MDHEN and SYDVKM. The length of the CDR3 is 14 residues. The CDR3 sequence is CASSLYGQFYGYTF. CDR3 DNA sequence: TGTGCCAGCAGTTTATACGGACAGTTCTATGGCTACACCTTC.

The chain combines TRBV9 with TRBJ2-5; tentatively, D is TRBD1 (6 bases). The length of the CDR3 is 13 residues. Germline V gives CDR1 SGDLS, CDR2 YYNGEE. Trimming took off 6 bases at V and 2 bases at J, with 11 bases between the two ends. The CDR3, as DNA: TGTGCCAGCAAGCGACAGGAGCAAGAGACCCAGTACTTC. Translated, it gives CASKRQEQETQYF.

The CDR3 DNA follows: TGTGCCAGCAGTATCCAGAATACGCAGTATTTT. It yields the protein CASSIQNTQYF. This rearrangement joins TRBV2 to TRBJ2-3; D remains ambiguous. Trimming left V 5 bases short and J 7 bases short, with 7 bases between. This CDR3 has 11 residues. Germline lookup yields CDR1 SNHLY and CDR2 FYNNEI.

The V and J genes are TRBV4-2 and TRBJ2-2, with D perhaps TRBD2 (5 bases). Trimming removed 2 bases from V and 10 bases from J, with 20 bases in between. The CDR3 length is 16 residues. CDR1 and CDR2 from the germline V gene are LGHNA and YNFKEQ. CDR3 amino acids: CASSQTDGEPSKELFF. The CDR3 bases are TGTGCCAGCAGCCAAACCGACGGGGAGCCGTCGAAGGAGCTGTTTTTT.

The rearrangement links TRBV3-1 (or the pseudogene TRBV3-2) to TRBJ2-6, with TRBD1 as a possible D gene (5 bases). Trimming stripped 4 bases from V and 2 bases from J, with 15 bases between. Germline lookup yields CDR1 LGHDT and CDR2 YNNKEL (reference sequence). The length of the CDR3 is 17 residues. The CDR3 DNA follows: TGTGCCAGCAGCCCCAATGTTGGCAGGGCTGGGGCCAACGTCCTGACTTTC. Protein sequence: CASSPNVGRAGANVLTF.

This rearrangement joins TRBV5-1 to TRBJ1-1; tentatively, D is TRBD1 (6 bases). The V end was cut by 4 bases, the J end by 7 bases, with 17 bases between. Germline V gene data show CDR1 as SGHRS and CDR2 as YFSETQ. This CDR3 has 14 amino acids. CDR3 DNA sequence: TGCGCCAGCAGCATCGTTCCTGGACAGCGTGAAGCTTTCTTT. Translating gives CASSIVPGQREAFF.

The V and J genes are TRBV30 and TRBJ2-1; TRBD2 matches 7 bases. The CDR3 loop spans 14 amino acids. V was pared by 2 bases and J by 2 bases, with 3 bases of the junction left unmatched. Germline loops: CDR1 GTSNPN, CDR2 SVGIG (reference sequence). The DNA of the CDR3 is TGTGCCTGGAGTACAAGCGGGACCTACAATGAGCAGTTCTTC. This translates into CAWSTSGTYNEQFF.

The J gene is TRBJ2-3, the V gene TRBV6-5; the D gene is possibly TRBD2 (5 bases). The CDR3 runs 12 residues. From germline, CDR1 is MNHEY and CDR2 SVGAGI. Trimming cost V 6 bases and J 3 bases, with 7 bases left between them. CDR3 nucleotide sequence: TGTGCCAGCAGCGGGGAAACAGATACGCAGTATTTT. Translated: CASSGETDTQYF.

This rearrangement joins TRBV5-8 to TRBJ1-2; the D is unclear. Germline assignment: CDR1 SGHTS and CDR2 YDEGEE. The CDR3 is 14 amino acids. V gave up 0 bases and J gave up 4 bases, with 10 bases separating them. CDR3 in amino acids: CASSLDRFSYGYTF. DNA for the CDR3: TGTGCCAGCAGCTTGGACCGGTTTTCCTATGGCTACACCTTC.

J is TRBJ2-7 and V is TRBV6-5, with 8 bases aligning to TRBD1. This CDR3 has 14 amino acids. Germline V CDR1 and CDR2: MNHEY, SVGAGI. J lost 2 bases, V lost 6 bases, and 6 bases had no gene match. DNA for the CDR3: TGTGCCAGCAGCCGGGGGACAGGCCCCTACGAGCAGTACTTC. It yields the protein CASSRGTGPYEQYF.

The chain employs TRBV24-1 and TRBJ1-1; 8 bases fit TRBD1. Germline CDR1 is KGHDR and CDR2 is SFDVKD. The CDR3 loop spans 16 amino acids. Unmatched junction bases numbered 14, after V lost 4 bases and J lost 8 bases. DNA for the CDR3: TGTGCCACCAGTGACCGAACGACGACAGGGGTTCCCGAAGCTTTCTTT. Amino acid sequence: CATSDRTTTGVPEAFF.

The rearrangement links TRBV24-1 to TRBJ1-2, with TRBD1 matching over 7 bases. V shed 5 bases and J 3 bases; nucleotides not matched to a gene: 5. There are 14 residues in the CDR3. Germline V gene sequence: CDR1 KGHDR, CDR2 SFDVKD. DNA of the CDR3: TGTGCCACCAGTGCTCCGGGACAGTACTATGGCTACACCTTC. This gives the protein CATSAPGQYYGYTF.

This chain joins TRBV2 and TRBJ2-7; TRBD2 is a possible D gene (6 bases). Germline assignment: CDR1 SNHLY and CDR2 FYNNEI. Trimming cost V 7 bases and J 1 base, with 17 bases left between them. The CDR3 extends over 15 amino acids. The CDR3 region is CASTPWPGGSYEQYF. In DNA, the CDR3 is TGTGCCAGCACCCCCTGGCCCGGGGGATCCTACGAGCAGTACTTC.

The chain combines TRBV5-1 with TRBJ2-5; 7 nucleotides agree with TRBD1. This CDR3 spans 14 amino acids. J gave up 4 bases and V 7 bases, and 10 bases lay outside the gene matches. Germline CDR1 is SGHRS and CDR2 is YFSETQ. CDR3 region: CASGNSGGGETQYF. The CDR3 DNA sequence: TGCGCCAGCGGAAATTCAGGGGGTGGAGAGACCCAGTACTTC.

This clone was counted between two and nine times. This chain joins TRBV28 and TRBJ1-5; D gene unclear. Germline V CDR1 and CDR2: MDHEN, SYDVKM. V was pared by 3 bases and J by 1 base, with 22 bases between. The CDR3 length is 19 residues. The CDR3 DNA sequence: TGTGCCAGCAGTTTTGAGGGTAAGACCCGTCCGCGGAGCAATCAGCCCCAGCATTTT. It specifies CASSFEGKTRPRSNQPQHF.

This CDR3 reads CASSLAGVSNQPQHF. The CDR3 DNA reads TGCGCCAGCAGCTTGGCCGGGGTTAGCAATCAGCCCCAGCATTTT. The V gene is TRBV5-1, the J gene TRBJ1-5; D is unresolved. The CDR3 is made up of 15 amino acids. Germline V lookup: CDR1 SGHRS, CDR2 YFSETQ. With 0 bases removed from V and 0 bases from J, the gap between germline ends came to 7 bases.

This clone was found a few times. The rearrangement joins TRBV7-6 to TRBJ2-1; 10 bases line up with TRBD2. Germline assignment: CDR1 SGHVS and CDR2 FNYEAQ. This CDR3 is 16 amino acids long. Losses at the gene ends were 1 base for V and 4 bases for J; bases not matched to a gene: 4. CDR3 sequence reads: CASSLGAGGPYNEQFF. The CDR3 nucleotides read TGTGCCAGCAGCTTAGGAGCGGGAGGGCCGTACAATGAGCAGTTCTTC.

The chain employs TRBV6-1 and TRBJ2-7; 7 nucleotides match TRBD1. This CDR3 spans 15 amino acids. Germline lookup yields CDR1 MNHNS and CDR2 SASEGT. CDR3 protein: CASSQATGDTYEQYV. The CDR3, as DNA: TGTGCCAGCAGTCAAGCCACAGGGGACACCTACGAGCAGTACGTC.

This chain connects TRBV20-1 to TRBJ2-5, with D tentatively TRBD1 (6 bases). Trimming took off 3 bases at V and 1 base at J, with 9 bases between the two ends. Per germline, CDR1 DFQATT and CDR2 SNEGSKA (reference sequence). There are 13 residues in the CDR3. The CDR3 bases are TGCAGTGCTAGTAAAGGGGGCCAAGAGACCCAGTACTTC. Its protein is CSASKGGQETQYF.